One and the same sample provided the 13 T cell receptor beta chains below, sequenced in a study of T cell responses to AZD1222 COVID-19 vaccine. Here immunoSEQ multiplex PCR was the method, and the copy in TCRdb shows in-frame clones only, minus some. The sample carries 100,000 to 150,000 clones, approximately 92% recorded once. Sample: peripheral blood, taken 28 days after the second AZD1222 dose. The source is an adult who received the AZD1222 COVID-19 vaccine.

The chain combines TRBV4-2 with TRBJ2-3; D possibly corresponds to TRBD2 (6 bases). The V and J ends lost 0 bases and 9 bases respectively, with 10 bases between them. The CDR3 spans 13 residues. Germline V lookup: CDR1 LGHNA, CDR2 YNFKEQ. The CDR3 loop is CASSQDTGDTQYF. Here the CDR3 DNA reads TGTGCCAGCAGCCAAGATACGGGAGACACGCAGTATTTT.

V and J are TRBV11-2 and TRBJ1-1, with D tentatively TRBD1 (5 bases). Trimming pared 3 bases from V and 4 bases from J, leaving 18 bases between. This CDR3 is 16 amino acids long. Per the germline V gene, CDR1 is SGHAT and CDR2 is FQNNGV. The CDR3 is CASSLGSEGWSTEAFF. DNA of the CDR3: TGTGCCAGCAGCTTGGGTTCAGAGGGGTGGAGCACTGAAGCTTTCTTT. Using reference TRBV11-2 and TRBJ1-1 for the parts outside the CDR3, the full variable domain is EAGVAQSPRYKIIEKRQSVAFWCNPISGHATLYWYQQILGQGPKLLIQFQNNGVVDDSQLPKDRFSAERLKGVDSTLKIQPAKLEDSAVYLCASSLGSEGWSTEAFFGQGTRLTVV.

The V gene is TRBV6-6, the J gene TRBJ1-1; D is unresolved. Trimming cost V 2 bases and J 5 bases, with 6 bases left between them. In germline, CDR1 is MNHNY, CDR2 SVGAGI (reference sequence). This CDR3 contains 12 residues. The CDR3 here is CASSYVGTEAFF. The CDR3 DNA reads TGTGCCAGCAGTTACGTGGGGACTGAAGCTTTCTTT.

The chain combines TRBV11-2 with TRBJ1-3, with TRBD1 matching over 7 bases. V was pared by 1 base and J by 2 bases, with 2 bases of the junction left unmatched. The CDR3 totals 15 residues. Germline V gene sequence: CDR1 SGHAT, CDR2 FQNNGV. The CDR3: CASSLGQGTGNTIYF. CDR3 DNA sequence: TGTGCCAGCAGCTTAGGACAGGGAACTGGAAACACCATATATTTT.

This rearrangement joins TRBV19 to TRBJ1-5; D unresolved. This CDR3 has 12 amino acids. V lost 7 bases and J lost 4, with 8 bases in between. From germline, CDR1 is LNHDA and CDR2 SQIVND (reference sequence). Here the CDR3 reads CASKSGNQPQHF. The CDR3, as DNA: TGTGCCAGTAAGAGTGGAAATCAGCCCCAGCATTTT.

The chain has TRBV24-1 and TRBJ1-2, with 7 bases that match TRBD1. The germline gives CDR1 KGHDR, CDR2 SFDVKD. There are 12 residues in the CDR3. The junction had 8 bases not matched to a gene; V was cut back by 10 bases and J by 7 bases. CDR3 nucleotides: TGTGCCACAGGAGACAGGGAAGGTGGCTACACCTTC. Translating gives CATGDREGGYTF.

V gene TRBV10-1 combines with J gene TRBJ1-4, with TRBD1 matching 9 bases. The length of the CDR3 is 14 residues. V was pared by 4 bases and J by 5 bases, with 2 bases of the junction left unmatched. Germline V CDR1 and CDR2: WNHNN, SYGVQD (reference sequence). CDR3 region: CASSVGTGNEKLFF. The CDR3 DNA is TGCGCCAGCAGTGTGGGGACAGGGAATGAAAAACTGTTTTTT.

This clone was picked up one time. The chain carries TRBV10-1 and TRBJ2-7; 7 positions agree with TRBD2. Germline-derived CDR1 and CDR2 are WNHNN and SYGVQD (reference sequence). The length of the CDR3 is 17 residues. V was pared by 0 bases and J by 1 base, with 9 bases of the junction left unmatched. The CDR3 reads CASSESLGGRKSYEQYV. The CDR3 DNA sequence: TGCGCCAGCAGTGAGTCGCTGGGCGGGAGAAAATCCTACGAGCAGTACGTC.

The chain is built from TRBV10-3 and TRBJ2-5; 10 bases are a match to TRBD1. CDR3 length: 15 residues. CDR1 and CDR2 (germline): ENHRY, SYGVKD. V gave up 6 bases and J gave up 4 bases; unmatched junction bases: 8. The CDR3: CAISDGTGVIETQYF. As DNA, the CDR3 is TGTGCCATCAGCGACGGGACAGGGGTTATAGAGACCCAGTACTTC.

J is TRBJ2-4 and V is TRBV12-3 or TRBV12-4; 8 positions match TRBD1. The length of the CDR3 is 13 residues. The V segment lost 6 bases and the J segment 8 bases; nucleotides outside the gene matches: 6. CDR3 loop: CASSGQGGDIQYF. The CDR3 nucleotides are TGTGCCAGCAGCGGACAGGGAGGAGACATTCAGTACTTC.

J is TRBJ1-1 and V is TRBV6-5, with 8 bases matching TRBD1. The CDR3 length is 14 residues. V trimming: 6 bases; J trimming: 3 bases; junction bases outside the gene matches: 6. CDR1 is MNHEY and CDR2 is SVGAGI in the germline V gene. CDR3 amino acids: CASRQGQVYTEAFF. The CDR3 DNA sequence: TGTGCCAGCAGACAGGGACAGGTCTACACTGAAGCTTTCTTT.

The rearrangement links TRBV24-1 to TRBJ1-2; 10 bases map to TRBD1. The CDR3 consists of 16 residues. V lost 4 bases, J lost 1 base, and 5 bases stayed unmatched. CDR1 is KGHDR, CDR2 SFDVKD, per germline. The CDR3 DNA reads TGTGCCACCAGTGAACACGGACAGGGGGATAACTATGGCTACACCTTC. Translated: CATSEHGQGDNYGYTF.

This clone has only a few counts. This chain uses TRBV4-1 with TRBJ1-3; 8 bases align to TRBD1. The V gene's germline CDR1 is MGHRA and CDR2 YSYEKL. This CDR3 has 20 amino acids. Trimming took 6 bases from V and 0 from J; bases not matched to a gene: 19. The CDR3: CASRHPQGQAEQSSGNTIYF. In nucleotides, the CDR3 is TGCGCCAGCAGACACCCCCAGGGACAGGCCGAACAAAGCTCTGGAAACACCATATATTTT.